These T cell receptor beta chains were read from a single sample in a study of shared clonotypes between healthy human individuals. Using immunoSEQ multiplex PCR, the repertoire was profiled, and TCRdb retains in-frame clones only, with some absent. The repertoire holds roughly 110,000 clones, with around 66% as singletons. The source material was memory CD8+ T cells sorted from blood. The receptors shown here come from a woman aged 25 to 39 in good health. Each CDR3 is given with its conserved first and last residue. Fields, in order: CDR3 protein, CDR3 DNA, clone size, V gene, D gene, J gene. The D gene is left open where the match is weak. Size values are once, few and many counts, or a class for expanded clones, and some rows have none.

CDR3aa: CASRVGLASYEQYF
CDR3nt: TGTGCCAGCAGAGTAGGGCTAGCGAGTTACGAGCAGTACTTC
abundance: .
v_gene: TRBV6-5
d_gene: .
j_gene: TRBJ2-7

CDR3aa: CASSPRGLAGGTDTQYF
CDR3nt: TGTGCCAGCAGCCCACGGGGTCTAGCGGGGGGCACAGATACGCAGTATTTT
abundance: few
v_gene: TRBV11-2
d_gene: TRBD2
j_gene: TRBJ2-3

CDR3aa: CASHPQGGGYTF
CDR3nt: TGTGCCTCCCACCCCCAGGGGGGTGGCTACACCTTC
abundance: .
v_gene: TRBV2
d_gene: TRBD1
j_gene: TRBJ1-2

CDR3aa: CASKETGEVYEQYF
CDR3nt: TGTGCCAGCAAAGAGACAGGGGAGGTCTACGAGCAGTACTTC
abundance: .
v_gene: TRBV10-3
d_gene: TRBD1
j_gene: TRBJ2-7

CDR3aa: CASSRTGMVEQYF
CDR3nt: TGTGCCAGCAGTCGGACAGGGATGGTCGAGCAGTACTTC
abundance: .
v_gene: TRBV2
d_gene: TRBD1
j_gene: TRBJ2-7

CDR3aa: CASSNRGALPYEQYF
CDR3nt: TGTGCCAGTAGCAACAGGGGGGCCTTACCCTACGAGCAGTACTTC
abundance: .
v_gene: TRBV19
d_gene: TRBD1
j_gene: TRBJ2-7

CDR3aa: CASSVGSIIAGVNTGELFF
CDR3nt: TGTGCCAGCAGCGTAGGGTCTATAATCGCAGGGGTAAACACCGGGGAGCTGTTTTTT
abundance: .
v_gene: TRBV9
d_gene: .
j_gene: TRBJ2-2

CDR3aa: CASSLTSGRIVDEQYF
CDR3nt: TGTGCCAGCAGCCTGACTAGCGGGAGAATCGTCGACGAGCAGTACTTC
abundance: .
v_gene: TRBV5-4
d_gene: TRBD2
j_gene: TRBJ2-7

CDR3aa: CASSLAGLEGNTIYF
CDR3nt: TGTGCCAGCAGCTTGGCAGGGTTAGAAGGAAACACCATATATTTT
abundance: .
v_gene: TRBV5-4
d_gene: .
j_gene: TRBJ1-3

CDR3aa: CASSANALLASNQPQHF
CDR3nt: TGTGCCAGTAGTGCCAACGCGCTTCTCGCGAGCAATCAGCCCCAGCATTTT
abundance: .
v_gene: TRBV19
d_gene: .
j_gene: TRBJ1-5

CDR3aa: CASSQAGREGKLFF
CDR3nt: TGCGCCAGCAGCCAAGCCGGCAGGGAGGGAAAACTGTTTTTT
abundance: .
v_gene: TRBV4-1
d_gene: .
j_gene: TRBJ1-4

CDR3aa: CASRERDQETQYF
CDR3nt: TGTGCCAGCAGGGAGCGAGATCAAGAGACCCAGTACTTC
abundance: .
v_gene: TRBV5-4
d_gene: .
j_gene: TRBJ2-5

CDR3aa: CASRLGGAAAEAFF
CDR3nt: TGTGCCAGCAGACTGGGAGGGGCCGCGGCTGAAGCTTTCTTT
abundance: .
v_gene: TRBV27
d_gene: .
j_gene: TRBJ1-1